This TCR beta chain is drawn from a study of T cell repertoires in cytomegalovirus infection. Looking at the study overall: Researchers turned to recently identified HLA-C-restricted CMV epitopes as well as well-studied HLA-B-restricted ones. Carrying CMV and the relevant HLA type showed in public TCR beta signatures. Whole-study findings and limits: Cumulative public TCR beta family frequency identified CMV carriers with the relevant HLA. It was HLA-C-restricted CMV-specific TCR beta clonotypes that dominated the response ex vivo.

Losses at the gene ends were 0 bases for V and 3 bases for J; bases not matched to a gene: 9. The germline CDR1 and CDR2 sequences are LGHNA and YSLEER. CDR3 length equals 17 residues. Remarks on this clonotype: Its target is unknown.

MiXCR, run by TCRdb on the reads, gives a single entry per CDR3 protein. This table holds just over 450,000 distinct CDR3 sequences, 40% to 50% found once. The sequencing used cultured PBMCs, collected from culture after CMV antigen stimulation. V and J are TRBV4-3 and TRBJ2-3; 7 bases fit TRBD2. The source is a human donor in good health (CMV status not recorded). Some clones in this sample may be carry-over from other donors' samples. The CDR3 sequence: CASSQEVGGRVTDTQYF. CDR3 DNA: TGCGCCAGCAGCCAAGAAGTTGGAGGGAGGGTGACAGATACGCAGTATTTT.